This T cell receptor beta chain was profiled in a study of a mutant IDH1 vaccine in newly diagnosed glioma. A note on this clone: The antigen is undetermined.

Time point in this sample: week 5, during vaccination. The investigators gave 300 ug of mutant IDH1 20-mer peptide in each vaccine dose, together with topical imiquimod. Method: immunoSEQ multiplex PCR; TCRdb's copy keeps in-frame clones and lacks some. Of 50,000 to 65,000 clones in the sample, around 81% are singletons; the top ten hold more than 3%. Germline values: CDR1 SGHAT, CDR2 FQNNGV. The CDR3 contains 13 residues. This TCR came from a man aged 30-40 years with glioma. The sequencing here drew on PBMCs, taken from a glioma patient whose treatment included an IDH1 peptide vaccine. The chain couples TRBV11-2 to TRBJ2-5, with 7 positions matching TRBD2. Matching the DNA end better, TRBJ2-7 makes the J call doubtful. CDR3: CASSPSGVGEQYF. CDR3 nucleotide sequence: TGTGCCAGCAGCCCCAGCGGGGTGGGCGAGCAGTACTTC.